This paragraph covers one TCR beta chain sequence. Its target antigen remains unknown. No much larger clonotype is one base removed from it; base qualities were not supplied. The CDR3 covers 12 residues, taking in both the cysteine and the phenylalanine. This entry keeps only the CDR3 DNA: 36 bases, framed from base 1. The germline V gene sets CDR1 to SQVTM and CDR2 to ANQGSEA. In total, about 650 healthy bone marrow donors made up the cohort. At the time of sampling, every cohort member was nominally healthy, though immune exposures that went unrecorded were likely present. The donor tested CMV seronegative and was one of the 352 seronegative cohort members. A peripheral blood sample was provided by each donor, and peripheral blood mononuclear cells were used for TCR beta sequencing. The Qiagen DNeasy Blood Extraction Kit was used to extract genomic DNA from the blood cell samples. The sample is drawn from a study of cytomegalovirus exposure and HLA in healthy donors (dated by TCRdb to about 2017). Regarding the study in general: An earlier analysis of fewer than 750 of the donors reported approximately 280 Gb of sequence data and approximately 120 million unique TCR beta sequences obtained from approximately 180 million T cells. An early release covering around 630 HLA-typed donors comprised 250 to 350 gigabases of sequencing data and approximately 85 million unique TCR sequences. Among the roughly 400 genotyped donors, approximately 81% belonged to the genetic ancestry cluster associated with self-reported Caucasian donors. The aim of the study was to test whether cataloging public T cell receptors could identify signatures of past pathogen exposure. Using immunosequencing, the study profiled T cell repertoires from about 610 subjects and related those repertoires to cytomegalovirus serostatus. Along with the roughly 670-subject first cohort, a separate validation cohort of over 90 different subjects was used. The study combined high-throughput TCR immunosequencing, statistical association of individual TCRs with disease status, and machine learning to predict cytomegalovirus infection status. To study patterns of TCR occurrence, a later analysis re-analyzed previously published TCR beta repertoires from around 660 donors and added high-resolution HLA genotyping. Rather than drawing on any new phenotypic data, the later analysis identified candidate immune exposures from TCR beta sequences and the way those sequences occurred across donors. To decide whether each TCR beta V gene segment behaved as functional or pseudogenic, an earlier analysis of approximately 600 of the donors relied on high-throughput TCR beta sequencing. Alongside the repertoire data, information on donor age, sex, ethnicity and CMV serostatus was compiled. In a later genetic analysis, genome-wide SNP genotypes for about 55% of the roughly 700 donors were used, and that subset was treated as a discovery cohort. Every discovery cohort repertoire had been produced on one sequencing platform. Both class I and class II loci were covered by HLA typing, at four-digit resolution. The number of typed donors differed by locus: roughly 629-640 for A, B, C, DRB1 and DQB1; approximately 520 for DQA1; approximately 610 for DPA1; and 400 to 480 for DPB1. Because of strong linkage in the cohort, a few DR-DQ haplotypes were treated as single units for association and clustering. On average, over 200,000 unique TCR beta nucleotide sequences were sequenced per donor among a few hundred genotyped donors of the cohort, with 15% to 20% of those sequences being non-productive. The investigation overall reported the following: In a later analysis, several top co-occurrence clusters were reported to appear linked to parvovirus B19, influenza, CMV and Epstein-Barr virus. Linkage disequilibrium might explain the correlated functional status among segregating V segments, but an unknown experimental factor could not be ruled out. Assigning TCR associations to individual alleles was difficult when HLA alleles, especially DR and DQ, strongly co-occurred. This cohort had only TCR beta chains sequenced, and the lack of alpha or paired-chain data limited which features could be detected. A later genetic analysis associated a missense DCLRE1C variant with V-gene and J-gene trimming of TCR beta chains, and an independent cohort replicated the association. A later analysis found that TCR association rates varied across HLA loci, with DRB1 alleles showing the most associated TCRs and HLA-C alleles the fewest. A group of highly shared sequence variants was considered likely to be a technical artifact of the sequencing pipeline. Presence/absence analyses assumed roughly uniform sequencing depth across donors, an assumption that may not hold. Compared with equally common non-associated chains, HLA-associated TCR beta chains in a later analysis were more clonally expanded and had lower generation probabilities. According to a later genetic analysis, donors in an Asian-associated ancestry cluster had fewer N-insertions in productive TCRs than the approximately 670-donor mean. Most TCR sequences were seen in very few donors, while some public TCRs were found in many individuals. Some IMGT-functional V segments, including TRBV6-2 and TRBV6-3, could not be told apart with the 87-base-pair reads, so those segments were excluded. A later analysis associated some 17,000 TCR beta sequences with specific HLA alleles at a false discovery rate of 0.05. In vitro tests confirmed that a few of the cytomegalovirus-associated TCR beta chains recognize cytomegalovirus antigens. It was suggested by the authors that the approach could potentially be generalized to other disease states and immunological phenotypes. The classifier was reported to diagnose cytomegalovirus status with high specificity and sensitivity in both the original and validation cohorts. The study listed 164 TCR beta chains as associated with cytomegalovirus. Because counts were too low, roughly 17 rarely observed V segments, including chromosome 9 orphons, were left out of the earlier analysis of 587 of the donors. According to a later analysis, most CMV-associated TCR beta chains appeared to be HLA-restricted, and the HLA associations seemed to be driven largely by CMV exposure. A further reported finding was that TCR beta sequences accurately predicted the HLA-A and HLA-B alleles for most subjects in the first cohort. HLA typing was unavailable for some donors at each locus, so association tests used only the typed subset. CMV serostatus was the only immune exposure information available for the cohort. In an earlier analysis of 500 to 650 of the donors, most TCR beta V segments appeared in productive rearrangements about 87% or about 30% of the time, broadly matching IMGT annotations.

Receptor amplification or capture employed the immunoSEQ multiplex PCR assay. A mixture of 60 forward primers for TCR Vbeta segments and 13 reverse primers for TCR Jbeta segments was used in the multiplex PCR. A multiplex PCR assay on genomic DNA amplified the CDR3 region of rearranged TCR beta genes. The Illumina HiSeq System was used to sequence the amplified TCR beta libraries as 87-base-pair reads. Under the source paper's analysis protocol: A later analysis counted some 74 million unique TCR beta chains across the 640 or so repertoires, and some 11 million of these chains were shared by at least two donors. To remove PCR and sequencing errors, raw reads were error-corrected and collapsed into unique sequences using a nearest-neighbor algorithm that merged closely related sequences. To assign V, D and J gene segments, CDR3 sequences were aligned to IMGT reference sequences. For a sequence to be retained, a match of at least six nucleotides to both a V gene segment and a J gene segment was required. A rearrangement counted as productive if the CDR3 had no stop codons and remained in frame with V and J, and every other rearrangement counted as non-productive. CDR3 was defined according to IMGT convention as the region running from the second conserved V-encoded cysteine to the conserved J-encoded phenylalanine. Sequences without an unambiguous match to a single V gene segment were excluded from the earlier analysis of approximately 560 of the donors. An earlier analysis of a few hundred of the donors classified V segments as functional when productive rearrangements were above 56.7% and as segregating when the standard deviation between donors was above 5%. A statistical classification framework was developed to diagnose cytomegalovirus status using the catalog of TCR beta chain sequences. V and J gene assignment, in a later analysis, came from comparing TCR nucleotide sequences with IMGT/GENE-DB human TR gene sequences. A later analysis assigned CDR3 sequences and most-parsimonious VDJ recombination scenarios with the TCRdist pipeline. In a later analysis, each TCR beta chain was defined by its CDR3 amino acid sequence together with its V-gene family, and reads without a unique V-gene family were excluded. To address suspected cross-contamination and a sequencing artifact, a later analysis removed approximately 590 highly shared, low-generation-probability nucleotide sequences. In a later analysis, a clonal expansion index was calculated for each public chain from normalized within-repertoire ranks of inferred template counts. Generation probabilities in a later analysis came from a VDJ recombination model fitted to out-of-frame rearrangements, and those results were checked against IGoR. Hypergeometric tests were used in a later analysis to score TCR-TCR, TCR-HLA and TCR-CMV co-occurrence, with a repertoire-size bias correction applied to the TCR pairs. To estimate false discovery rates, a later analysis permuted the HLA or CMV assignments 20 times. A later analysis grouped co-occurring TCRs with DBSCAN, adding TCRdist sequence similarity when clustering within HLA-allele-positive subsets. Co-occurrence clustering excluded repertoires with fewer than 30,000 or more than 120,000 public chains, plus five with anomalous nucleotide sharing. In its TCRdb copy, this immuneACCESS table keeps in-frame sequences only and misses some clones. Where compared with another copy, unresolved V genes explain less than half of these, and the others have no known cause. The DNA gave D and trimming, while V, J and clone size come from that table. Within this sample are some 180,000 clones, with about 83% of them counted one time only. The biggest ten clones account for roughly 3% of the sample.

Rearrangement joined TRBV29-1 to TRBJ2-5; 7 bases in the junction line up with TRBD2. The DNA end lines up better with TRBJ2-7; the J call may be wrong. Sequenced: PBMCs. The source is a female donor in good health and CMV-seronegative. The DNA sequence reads TGCAGCGCTACTAGCGCTAGCTACGAGCAGTACTTC. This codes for CSATSASYEQYF.